This T cell receptor (beta chain) was sequenced in a study of human versus mouse CDR3 diversity and MHC coevolution. Findings of the study overall: Humans had the largest estimated TCR beta repertoire, around 1.6 million clonotypes. In humans, T-cell selection involved about 6 MHC II alleles.

As regards this clone: What it recognizes is unknown.

Method: immunoSEQ multiplex PCR; TCRdb's copy keeps in-frame clones and lacks some. The sample has about 81,000 clones; 93% are singletons. The CDR3 consists of 16 residues. The V and J ends lost 4 bases and 6 bases, in that order; junction bases with no gene match: 9. Germline loops: CDR1 LGHNA, CDR2 YNFKEQ. This clonotype originated in a person aged 25 to 75 in good health. The chain couples TRBV4-2 to TRBJ2-1; 10 positions agree with TRBD1. Sequenced: naive CD4+ T cells from blood. Subset indicated: CD45RO-negative CD62L-positive naive CD4 T cells. The CDR3 sequence is CASSRSGTGARNEQFF. The CDR3 DNA is TGTGCCAGCAGCCGCTCCGGGACAGGGGCGCGCAATGAGCAGTTCTTC.